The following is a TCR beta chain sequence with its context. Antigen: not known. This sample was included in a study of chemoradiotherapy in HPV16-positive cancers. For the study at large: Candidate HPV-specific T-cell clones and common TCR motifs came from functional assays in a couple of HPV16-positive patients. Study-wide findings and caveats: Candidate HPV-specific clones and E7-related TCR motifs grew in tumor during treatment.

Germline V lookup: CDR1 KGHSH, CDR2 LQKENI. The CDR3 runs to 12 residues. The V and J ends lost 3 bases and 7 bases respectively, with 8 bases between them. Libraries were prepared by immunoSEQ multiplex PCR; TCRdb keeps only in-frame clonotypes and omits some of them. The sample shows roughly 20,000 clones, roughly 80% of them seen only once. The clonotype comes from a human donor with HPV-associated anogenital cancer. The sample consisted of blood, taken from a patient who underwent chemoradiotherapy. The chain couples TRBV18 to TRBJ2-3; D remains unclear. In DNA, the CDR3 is TGTGCCAGCTCACCGGTCAAAAATACGCAGTATTTT. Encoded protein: CASSPVKNTQYF.